This entry lists 2 T cell receptor beta chains sequenced from one sample in a study of blood T cell repertoires in COVID-19. The method was immunoSEQ multiplex PCR; TCRdb's version includes in-frame clones alone and lacks a portion of them. Here the sample spans some 110,000 clones, approximately 90% being singletons. The specimen sequenced was peripheral blood. The receptors stem from a human donor with active COVID-19. The donor label of this sample is uncertain.

The V and J genes are TRBV7-6 and TRBJ1-1, with 9 bases matching TRBD1. Germline lookup yields CDR1 SGHVS and CDR2 FNYEAQ. V shed 5 bases and J 0 bases; nucleotides not matched to a gene: 4. The CDR3 spans 15 residues. CDR3 bases: TGTGCCAGCAGCAGCCGACAGGGGGTGAACACTGAAGCTTTCTTT. Protein product: CASSSRQGVNTEAFF.

The chain combines TRBV5-6 with TRBJ2-1; D may be TRBD1 (6 bases). Germline CDR1 is SGHDT and CDR2 is YYEEEE. V gave up 4 bases and J gave up 8 bases, with 19 bases separating them. This CDR3 is 15 amino acids long. The CDR3 region has the DNA TGTGCCAGCAGCACGGACAGACGGCCCAGGCATGAGCAGTTCTTC. Its translation: CASSTDRRPRHEQFF.